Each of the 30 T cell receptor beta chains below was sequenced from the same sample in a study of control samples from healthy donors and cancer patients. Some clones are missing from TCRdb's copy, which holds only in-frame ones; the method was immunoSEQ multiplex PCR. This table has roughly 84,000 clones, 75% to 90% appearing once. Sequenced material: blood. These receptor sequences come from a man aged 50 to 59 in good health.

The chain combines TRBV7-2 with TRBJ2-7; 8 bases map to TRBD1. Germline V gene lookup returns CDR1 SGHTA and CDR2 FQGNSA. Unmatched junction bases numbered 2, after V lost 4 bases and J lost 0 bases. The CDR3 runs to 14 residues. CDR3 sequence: CASSWGQASYEQYF. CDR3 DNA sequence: TGTGCCAGCAGCTGGGGACAGGCCTCCTACGAGCAGTACTTC.

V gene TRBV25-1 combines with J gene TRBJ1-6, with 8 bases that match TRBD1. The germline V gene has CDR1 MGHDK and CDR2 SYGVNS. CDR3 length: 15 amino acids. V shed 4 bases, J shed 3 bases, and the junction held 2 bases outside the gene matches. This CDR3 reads CASSGDRGYNSPLHF. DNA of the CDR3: TGTGCCAGCAGTGGCGACAGGGGCTATAATTCACCCCTCCACTTT.

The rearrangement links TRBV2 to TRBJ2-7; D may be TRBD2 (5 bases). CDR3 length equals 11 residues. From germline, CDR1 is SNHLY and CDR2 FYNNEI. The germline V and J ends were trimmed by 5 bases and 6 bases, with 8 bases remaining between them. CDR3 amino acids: CASSPRGEQYF. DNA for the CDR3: TGTGCCAGCAGTCCTCGGGGCGAGCAGTACTTC.

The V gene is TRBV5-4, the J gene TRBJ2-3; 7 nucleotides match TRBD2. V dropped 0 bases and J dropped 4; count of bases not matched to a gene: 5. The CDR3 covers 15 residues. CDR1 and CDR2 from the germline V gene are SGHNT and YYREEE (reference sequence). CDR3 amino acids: CASSLEGRDADTQYF. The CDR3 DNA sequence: TGTGCCAGCAGCTTGGAGGGGAGGGACGCAGATACGCAGTATTTT.

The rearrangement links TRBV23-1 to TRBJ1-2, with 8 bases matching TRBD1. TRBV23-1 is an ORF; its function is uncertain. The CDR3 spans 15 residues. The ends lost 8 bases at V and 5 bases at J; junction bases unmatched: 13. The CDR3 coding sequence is TGCGCCAGCCCTACACCTGCAGGGGGCGAGTATGGCTACACCTTC. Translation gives CASPTPAGGEYGYTF.

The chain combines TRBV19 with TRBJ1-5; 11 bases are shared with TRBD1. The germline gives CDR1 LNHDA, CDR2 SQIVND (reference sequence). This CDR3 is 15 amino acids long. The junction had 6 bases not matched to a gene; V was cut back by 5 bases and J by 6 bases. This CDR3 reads CASSSWTGGRQPQHF. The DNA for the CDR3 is TGTGCCAGTAGTTCGTGGACAGGGGGCCGTCAGCCCCAGCATTTT.

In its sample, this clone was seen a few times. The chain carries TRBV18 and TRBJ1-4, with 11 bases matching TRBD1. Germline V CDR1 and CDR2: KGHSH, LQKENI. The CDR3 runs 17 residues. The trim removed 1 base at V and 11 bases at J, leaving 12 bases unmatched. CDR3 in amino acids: CASSPQPPGTGGGKLFF. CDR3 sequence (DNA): TGTGCCAGCTCACCACAACCCCCCGGGACAGGGGGTGGGAAACTGTTTTTT.

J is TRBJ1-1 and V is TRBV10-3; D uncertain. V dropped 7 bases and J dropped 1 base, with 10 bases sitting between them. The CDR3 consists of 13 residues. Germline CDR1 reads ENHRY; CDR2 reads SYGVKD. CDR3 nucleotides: TGTGCCATCACTCGTCCCGGGAACACTGAAGCTTTCTTT. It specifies CAITRPGNTEAFF.

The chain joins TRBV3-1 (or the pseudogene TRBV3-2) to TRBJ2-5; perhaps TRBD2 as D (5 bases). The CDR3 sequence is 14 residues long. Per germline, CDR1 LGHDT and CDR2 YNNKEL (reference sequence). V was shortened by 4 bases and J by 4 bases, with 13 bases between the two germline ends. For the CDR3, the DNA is TGTGCCAGCAGCCCCGGGGATTTCGGAGAGACCCAGTACTTC. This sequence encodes CASSPGDFGETQYF.

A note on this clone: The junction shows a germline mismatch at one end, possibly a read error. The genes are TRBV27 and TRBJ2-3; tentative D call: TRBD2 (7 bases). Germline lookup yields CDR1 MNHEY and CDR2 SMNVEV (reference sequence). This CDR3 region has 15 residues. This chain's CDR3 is CARLPRGLIIDTQYF. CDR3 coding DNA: TGCGCCCGTCTTCCGCGGGGGCTCATCATAGATACGCAGTATTTT.

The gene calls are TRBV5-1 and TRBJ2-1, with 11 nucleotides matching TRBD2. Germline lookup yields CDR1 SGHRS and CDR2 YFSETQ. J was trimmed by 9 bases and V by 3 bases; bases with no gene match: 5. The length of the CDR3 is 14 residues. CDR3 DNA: TGCGCCAGCAGCTCGGGACTAGCGGACGGTGAGCAGTTCTTC. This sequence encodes CASSSGLADGEQFF.

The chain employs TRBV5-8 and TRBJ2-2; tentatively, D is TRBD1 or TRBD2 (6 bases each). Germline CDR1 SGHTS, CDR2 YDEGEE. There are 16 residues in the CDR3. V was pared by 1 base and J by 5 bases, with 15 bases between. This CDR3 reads CASSLFRGGITGELFF. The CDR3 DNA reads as TGTGCCAGCAGCTTGTTCAGGGGAGGTATAACCGGGGAGCTGTTTTTT.

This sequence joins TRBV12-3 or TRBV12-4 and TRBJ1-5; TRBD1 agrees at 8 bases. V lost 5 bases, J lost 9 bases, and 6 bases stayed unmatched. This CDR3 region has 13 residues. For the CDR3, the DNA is TGTGCCAGCAGTGAACCCGGGACAGGGCCCCAGCATTTT. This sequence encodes CASSEPGTGPQHF.

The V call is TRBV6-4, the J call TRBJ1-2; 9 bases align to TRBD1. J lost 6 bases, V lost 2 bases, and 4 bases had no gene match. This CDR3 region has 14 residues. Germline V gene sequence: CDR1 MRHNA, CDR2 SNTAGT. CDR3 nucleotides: TGTGCCAGCAGTGACGCTCGACAGGGGGATGGCTACACCTTC. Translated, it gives CASSDARQGDGYTF.

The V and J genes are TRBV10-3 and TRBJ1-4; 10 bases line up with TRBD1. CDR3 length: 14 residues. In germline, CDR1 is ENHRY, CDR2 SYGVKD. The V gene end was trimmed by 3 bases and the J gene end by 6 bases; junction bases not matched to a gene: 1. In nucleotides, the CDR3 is TGTGCCATCAGTGAAGGGACAGGGGATGAAAAACTGTTTTTT. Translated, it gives CAISEGTGDEKLFF.

CDR3 DNA sequence: TGTGCCAGCAGCTCTAGGACAGATTATAATTCACCCCTCCACTTT. Protein: CASSSRTDYNSPLHF. V usage is TRBV14 and J usage is TRBJ1-6; weak D call: TRBD1 (6 bases). V lost 5 bases, J lost 4 bases, and 12 bases lay in between. Germline lookup yields CDR1 SGHDN and CDR2 FVKESK. The CDR3 is 15 amino acids.

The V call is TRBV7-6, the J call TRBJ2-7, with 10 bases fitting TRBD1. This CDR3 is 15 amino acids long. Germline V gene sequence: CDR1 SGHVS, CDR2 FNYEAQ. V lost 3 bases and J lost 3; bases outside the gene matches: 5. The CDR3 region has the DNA TGTGCCAGCAGCTTCGCCGGGACAGGGGACTACGAGCAGTACTTC. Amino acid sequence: CASSFAGTGDYEQYF.

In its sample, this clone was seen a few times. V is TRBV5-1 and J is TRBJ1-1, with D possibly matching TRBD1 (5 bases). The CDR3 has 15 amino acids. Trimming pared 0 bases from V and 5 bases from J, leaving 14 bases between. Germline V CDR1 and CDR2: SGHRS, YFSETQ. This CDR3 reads CASSLVGAGKTEAFF. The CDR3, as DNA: TGCGCCAGCAGCTTGGTTGGGGCAGGGAAAACTGAAGCTTTCTTT.

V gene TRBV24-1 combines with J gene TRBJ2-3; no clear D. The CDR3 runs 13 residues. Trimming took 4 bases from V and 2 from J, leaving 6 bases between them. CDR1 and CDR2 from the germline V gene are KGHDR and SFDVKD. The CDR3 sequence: CATSEAFTDTQYF. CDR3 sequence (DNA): TGTGCCACCAGTGAAGCCTTCACAGATACGCAGTATTTT.

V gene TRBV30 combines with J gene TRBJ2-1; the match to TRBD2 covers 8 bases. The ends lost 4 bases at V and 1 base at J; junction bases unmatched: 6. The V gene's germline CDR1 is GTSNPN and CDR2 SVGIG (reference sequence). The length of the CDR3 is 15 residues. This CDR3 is CAWTPGLVSYNEQFF. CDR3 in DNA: TGTGCCTGGACACCGGGACTAGTGTCCTACAATGAGCAGTTCTTC.

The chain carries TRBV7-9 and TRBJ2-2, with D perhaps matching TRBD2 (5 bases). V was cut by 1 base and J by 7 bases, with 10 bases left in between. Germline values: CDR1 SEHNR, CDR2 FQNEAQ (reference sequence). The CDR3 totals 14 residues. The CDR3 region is CASSLGLSGGELFF. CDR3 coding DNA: TGTGCCAGCAGCTTAGGCCTGAGCGGCGGGGAGCTGTTTTTT.

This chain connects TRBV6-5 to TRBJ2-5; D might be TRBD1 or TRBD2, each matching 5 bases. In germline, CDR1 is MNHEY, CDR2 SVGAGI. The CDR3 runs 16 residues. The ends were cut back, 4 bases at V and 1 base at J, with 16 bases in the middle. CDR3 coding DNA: TGTGCCAGCAGTTCGGGACGTCTGGGCCCCCAAGAGACCCAGTACTTC. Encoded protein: CASSSGRLGPQETQYF.

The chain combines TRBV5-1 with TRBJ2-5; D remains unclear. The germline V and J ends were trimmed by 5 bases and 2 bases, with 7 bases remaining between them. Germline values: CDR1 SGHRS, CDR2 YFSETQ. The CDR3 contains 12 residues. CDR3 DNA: TGCGCCAGCAGGGACGAACAAGAGACCCAGTACTTC. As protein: CASRDEQETQYF.

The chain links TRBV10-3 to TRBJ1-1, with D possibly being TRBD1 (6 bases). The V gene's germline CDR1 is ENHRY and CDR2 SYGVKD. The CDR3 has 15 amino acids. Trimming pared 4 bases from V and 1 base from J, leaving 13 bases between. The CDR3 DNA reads TGTGCCATCAGTGGGGGGGCAGGGCCGAACACTGAAGCTTTCTTT. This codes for CAISGGAGPNTEAFF.

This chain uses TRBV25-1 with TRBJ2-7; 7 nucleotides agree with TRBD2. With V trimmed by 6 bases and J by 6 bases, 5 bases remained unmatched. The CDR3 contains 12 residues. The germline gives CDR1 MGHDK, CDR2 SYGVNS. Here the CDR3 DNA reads TGTGCCAGCAGGAGGAGGGAGGGCGAGCAGTACTTC. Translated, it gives CASRRREGEQYF.

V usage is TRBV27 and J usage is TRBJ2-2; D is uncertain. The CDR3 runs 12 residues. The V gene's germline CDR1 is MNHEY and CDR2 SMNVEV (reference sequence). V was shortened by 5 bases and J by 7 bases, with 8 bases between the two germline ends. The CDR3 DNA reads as TGTGCCAGCAGTCCCTACGGCGGGGAGCTGTTTTTT. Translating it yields CASSPYGGELFF.

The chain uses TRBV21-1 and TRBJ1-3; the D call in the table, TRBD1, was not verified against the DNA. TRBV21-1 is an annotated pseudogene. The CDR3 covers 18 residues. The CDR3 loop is CASSNVDRDFSSGNTIYF. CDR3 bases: TGTGCCAGCAGCAACGTGGACAGGGATTTTTCCTCTGGAAACACCATATATTTT.

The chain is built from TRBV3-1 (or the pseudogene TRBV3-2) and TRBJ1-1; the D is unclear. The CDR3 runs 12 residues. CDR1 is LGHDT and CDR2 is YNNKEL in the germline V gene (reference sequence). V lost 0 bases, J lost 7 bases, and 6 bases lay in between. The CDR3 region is CASSQDWNEAFF. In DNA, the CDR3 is TGTGCCAGCAGCCAAGACTGGAATGAAGCTTTCTTT.

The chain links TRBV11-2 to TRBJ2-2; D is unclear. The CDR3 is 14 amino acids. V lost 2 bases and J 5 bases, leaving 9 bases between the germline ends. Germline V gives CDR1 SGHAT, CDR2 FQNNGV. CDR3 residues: CASSLKLGTGELFF. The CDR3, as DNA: TGTGCCAGCAGCTTAAAGTTAGGGACCGGGGAGCTGTTTTTT.

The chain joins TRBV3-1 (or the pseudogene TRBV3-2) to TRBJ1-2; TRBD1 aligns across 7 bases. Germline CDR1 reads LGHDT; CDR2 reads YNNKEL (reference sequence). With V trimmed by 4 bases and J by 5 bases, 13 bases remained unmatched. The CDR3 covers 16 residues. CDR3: CASSLLMTGRGYGYTF. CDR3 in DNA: TGTGCCAGCAGCCTCCTAATGACAGGGAGGGGATATGGCTACACCTTC.